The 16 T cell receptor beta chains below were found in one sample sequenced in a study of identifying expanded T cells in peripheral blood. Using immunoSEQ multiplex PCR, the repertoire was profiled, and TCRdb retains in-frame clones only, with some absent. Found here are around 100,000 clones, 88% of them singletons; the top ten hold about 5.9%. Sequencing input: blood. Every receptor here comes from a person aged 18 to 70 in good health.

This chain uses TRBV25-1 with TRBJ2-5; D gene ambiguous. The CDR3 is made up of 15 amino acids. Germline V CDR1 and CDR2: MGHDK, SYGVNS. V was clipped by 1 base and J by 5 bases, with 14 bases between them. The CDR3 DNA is TGTGCCAGCAGTGAATTTCTACCCCCCGGGGAGACCCAGTACTTC. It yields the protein CASSEFLPPGETQYF.

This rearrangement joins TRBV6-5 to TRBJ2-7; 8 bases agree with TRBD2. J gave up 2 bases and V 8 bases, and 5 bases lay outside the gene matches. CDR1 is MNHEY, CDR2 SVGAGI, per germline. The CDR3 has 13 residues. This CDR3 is CASQRGLPYEQYF. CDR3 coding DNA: TGTGCCAGCCAGCGGGGGCTTCCCTACGAGCAGTACTTC.

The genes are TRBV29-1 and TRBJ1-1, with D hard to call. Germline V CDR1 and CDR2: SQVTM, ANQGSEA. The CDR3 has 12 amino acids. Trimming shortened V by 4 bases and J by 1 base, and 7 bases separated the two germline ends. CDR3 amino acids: CSVGWGNTEAFF. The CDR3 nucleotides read TGCAGCGTTGGATGGGGGAACACTGAAGCTTTCTTT.

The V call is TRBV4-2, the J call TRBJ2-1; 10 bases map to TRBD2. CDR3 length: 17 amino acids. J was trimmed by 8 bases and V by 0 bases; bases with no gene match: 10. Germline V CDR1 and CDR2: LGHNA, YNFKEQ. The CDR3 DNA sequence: TGTGCCAGCAGCCAAGATCAAGCGGGAGGGCCGTGGGATGAGCAGTTCTTC. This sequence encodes CASSQDQAGGPWDEQFF.

CDR3 coding DNA: TGCAGCGCTAGAACACGAGGCACCGGGGAGCTGTTTTTT. Protein sequence: CSARTRGTGELFF. J is TRBJ2-2 and V is TRBV29-1, with unresolved D. V gave up 7 bases and J gave up 4 bases, with 13 bases separating them. The CDR3 length is 13 residues. In germline, CDR1 is SQVTM, CDR2 ANQGSEA.

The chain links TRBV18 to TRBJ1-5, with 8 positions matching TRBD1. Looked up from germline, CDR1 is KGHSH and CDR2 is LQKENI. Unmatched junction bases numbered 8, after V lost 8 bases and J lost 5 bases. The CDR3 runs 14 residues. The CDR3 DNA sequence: TGTGCCAGCACCCCGGGACAGGTCCATCAGCCCCAGCATTTT. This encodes CASTPGQVHQPQHF.

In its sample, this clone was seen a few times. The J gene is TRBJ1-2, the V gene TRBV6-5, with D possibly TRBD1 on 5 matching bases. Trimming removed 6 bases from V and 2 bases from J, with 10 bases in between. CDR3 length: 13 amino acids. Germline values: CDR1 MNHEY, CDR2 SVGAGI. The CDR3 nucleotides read TGTGCCAGCAGGGACACCCGGAACTATGGCTACACCTTC. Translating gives CASRDTRNYGYTF.

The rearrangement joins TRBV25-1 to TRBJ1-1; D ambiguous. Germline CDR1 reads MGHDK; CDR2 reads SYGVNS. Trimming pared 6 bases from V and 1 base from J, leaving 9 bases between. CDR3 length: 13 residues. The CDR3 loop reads CASRRTQNTEAFF. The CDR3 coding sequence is TGTGCCAGCAGGAGAACTCAGAACACTGAAGCTTTCTTT.

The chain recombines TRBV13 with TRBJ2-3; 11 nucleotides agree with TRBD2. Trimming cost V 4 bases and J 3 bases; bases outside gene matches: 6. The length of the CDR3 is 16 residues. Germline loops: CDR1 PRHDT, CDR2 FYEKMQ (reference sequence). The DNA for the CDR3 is TGTGCCAGCAGCTCTAGACTAGCGGGACGTACAGATACGCAGTATTTT. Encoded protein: CASSSRLAGRTDTQYF.

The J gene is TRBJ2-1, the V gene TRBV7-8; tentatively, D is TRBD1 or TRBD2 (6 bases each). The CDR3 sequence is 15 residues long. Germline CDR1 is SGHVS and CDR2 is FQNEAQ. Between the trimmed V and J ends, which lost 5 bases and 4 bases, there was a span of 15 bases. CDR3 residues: CASSPTEGGYNEQFF. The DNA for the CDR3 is TGTGCCAGCAGCCCGACCGAGGGGGGATACAATGAGCAGTTCTTC.

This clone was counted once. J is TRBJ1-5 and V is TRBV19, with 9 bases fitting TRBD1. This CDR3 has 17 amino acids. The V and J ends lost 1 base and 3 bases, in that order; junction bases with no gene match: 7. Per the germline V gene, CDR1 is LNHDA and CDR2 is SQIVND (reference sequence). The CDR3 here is CASSIVTGGSLNQPQHF. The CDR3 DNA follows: TGTGCCAGTAGTATAGTGACAGGGGGATCACTCAATCAGCCCCAGCATTTT. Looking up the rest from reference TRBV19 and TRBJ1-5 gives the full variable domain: DGGITQSPKYLFRKEGQNVTLSCEQNLNHDAMYWYRQDPGQGLRLIYYSQIVNDFQKGDIAEGYSVSREKKESFPLTVTSAQKNPTAFYLCASSIVTGGSLNQPQHFGDGTRLSIL.

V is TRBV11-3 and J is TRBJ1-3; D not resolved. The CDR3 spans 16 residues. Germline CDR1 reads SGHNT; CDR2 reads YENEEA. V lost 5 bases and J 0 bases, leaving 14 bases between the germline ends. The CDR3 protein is CASSQSVGFSGNTIYF. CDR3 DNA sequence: TGTGCCAGCAGCCAAAGCGTCGGCTTCTCTGGAAACACCATATATTTT.

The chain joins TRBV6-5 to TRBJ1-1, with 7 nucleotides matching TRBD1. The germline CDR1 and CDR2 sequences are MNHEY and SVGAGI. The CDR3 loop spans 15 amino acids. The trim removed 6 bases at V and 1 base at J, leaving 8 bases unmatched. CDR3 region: CASSPRGQKNTEAFF. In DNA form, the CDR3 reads TGTGCCAGCAGCCCTCGGGGACAGAAGAACACTGAAGCTTTCTTT.

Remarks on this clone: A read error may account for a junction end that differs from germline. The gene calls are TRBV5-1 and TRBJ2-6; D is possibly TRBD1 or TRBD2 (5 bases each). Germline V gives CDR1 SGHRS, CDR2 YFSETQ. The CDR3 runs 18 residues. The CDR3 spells CASSLATGPSSEANVLTF. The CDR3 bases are TGCGCCAGCAGCTTGGCTACAGGTCCTAGCTCTGAGGCCAACGTCCTGACTTTC.

The CDR3 DNA reads TGTGCCAGCAGCCCGGACGGGAACACTGAAGCTTTCTTT. Amino acids: CASSPDGNTEAFF. The chain has TRBV14 and TRBJ1-1; D remains ambiguous. Trimming left V 4 bases short and J 1 base short, with 7 bases between. Germline V gene sequence: CDR1 SGHDN, CDR2 FVKESK. This CDR3 is built from 13 residues.

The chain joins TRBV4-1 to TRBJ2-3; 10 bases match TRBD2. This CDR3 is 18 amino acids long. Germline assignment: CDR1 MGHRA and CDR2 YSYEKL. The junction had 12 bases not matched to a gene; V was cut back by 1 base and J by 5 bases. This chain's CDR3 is CASSQVGRASGGGDTQYF. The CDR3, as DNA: TGCGCCAGCAGCCAAGTCGGGAGGGCTAGCGGGGGCGGAGATACGCAGTATTTT.